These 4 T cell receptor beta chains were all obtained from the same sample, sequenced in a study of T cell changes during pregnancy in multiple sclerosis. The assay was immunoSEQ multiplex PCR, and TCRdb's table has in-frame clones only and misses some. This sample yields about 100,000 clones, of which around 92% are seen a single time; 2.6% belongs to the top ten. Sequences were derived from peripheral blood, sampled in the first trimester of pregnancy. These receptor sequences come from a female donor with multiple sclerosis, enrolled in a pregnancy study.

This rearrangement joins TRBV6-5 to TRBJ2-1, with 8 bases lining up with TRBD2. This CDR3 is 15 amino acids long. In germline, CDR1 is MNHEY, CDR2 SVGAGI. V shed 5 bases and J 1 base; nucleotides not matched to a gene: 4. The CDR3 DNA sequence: TGTGCCAGCAGTCGAGCGGGAGCATCCTACAATGAGCAGTTCTTC. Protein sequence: CASSRAGASYNEQFF.

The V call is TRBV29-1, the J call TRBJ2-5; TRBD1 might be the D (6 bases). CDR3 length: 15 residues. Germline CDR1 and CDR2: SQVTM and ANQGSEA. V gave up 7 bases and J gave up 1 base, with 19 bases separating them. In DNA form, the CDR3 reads TGCAGCGCGACCACAATGGGACAAATCCAAGAGACCCAGTACTTC. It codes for CSATTMGQIQETQYF.

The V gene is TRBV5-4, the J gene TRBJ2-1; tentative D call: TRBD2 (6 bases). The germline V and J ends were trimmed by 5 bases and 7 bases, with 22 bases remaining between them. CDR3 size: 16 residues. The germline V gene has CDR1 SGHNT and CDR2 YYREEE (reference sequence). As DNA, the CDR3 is TGTGCCAGCAGTCTTCCCGGGGAGGTCGTAGGGAATGAGCAGTTCTTC. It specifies CASSLPGEVVGNEQFF.

This CDR3 reads CASSGQGQGRSYEQYF. The CDR3, as DNA: TGTGCCAGCAGTGGACAGGGGCAAGGACGCTCCTACGAGCAGTACTTC. The chain uses TRBV7-9 and TRBJ2-7, with TRBD1 matching 9 bases. CDR1 and CDR2 from the germline V gene are SEHNR and FQNEAQ (reference sequence). The CDR3 is made up of 16 amino acids. After removal of 6 bases from V and 0 bases from J, the junction contained 9 bases not matched to a gene.